Listed below are T cell receptor beta chains from one sample, sequenced in a study of blood T cells in healthy people across ages. TCRdb re-analysed the 5' RACE reads in MiXCR, keeping a single row per CDR3 protein. The table includes over a million distinct CDR3 sequences, 45% detected once. Sequenced sample: blood. The receptor source for this set is a woman aged 55 to 70 in good health. Each CDR3 is given with its conserved first and last residue. The D gene is left open where the match is weak.

d_gene	v_gene	j_gene	CDR3aa
TRBD1	TRBV2	TRBJ1-4	CASLDRGNEKLFF
TRBD1	TRBV7-3	TRBJ2-5	CASSLLGQGRSNEQYF
NA	TRBV4-3	TRBJ1-2	CASSQGPSGRGLTF
TRBD1	TRBV11-1	TRBJ2-4	CASTTGGRNIQYF
NA	TRBV7-2	TRBJ2-1	CASSASSSYNEQFF
TRBD2	TRBV6-5	TRBJ2-1	CASSSPGGREQFF
NA	TRBV6-1	TRBJ2-3	CASSPRDSDTQYF
NA	TRBV30	TRBJ1-2	CAWRRLDSFNYGYTF
NA	TRBV3-1	TRBJ1-2	CASARGDGYGYTF
TRBD2	TRBV10-1	TRBJ2-5	CASSEGGRARETQYF
TRBD2	TRBV11-3	TRBJ2-1	CASSSLTSGLAGLNEQFF
NA	TRBV10-3	TRBJ2-5	CAIVGTLDNEQYF
NA	TRBV27	TRBJ1-1	CASGGGNTEAFF
TRBD2	TRBV20-1	TRBJ2-1	CSATPGLAGGVNEQFF
NA	TRBV21-1	TRBJ1-4	CASSLRTFRDGNEKLFF
NA	TRBV27	TRBJ2-3	CASSPIRPGRWDTQYF
NA	TRBV6-5	TRBJ2-5	CASSYSLSVQETQYF
NA	TRBV7-9	TRBJ2-7	CASSPVISYEQYF
TRBD2	TRBV12-3/TRBV12-4	TRBJ2-4	CASREAGPKNIQYF
TRBD1	TRBV27	TRBJ2-7	CASSGRGQVPYEQYF
TRBD1	TRBV2	TRBJ2-7	CASSDRTGVYEQYF
TRBD2	TRBV5-1	TRBJ2-1	CASSYGTSVNEQFF
TRBD2	TRBV20-1	TRBJ2-1	CSAGPSGRGYNEQFF
NA	TRBV4-1	TRBJ2-7	CASSHVSETNEQYF
NA	TRBV6-1	TRBJ2-1	CASNLQGEQFF
NA	TRBV6-5	TRBJ1-2	CASSNYRVGYTF
TRBD2	TRBV9	TRBJ2-1	CASSVAGGPSVDEQFF
TRBD2	TRBV10-3	TRBJ2-3	CAIRRLAGGGDGTDTQYF
NA	TRBV20-1	TRBJ2-1	CSARNYNEQFF
TRBD2	TRBV27	TRBJ2-2	CASSSSWGGSTGELFF
TRBD2	TRBV9	TRBJ2-1	CASSVGASGRAVYNEQFF
TRBD1	TRBV20-1	TRBJ1-1	CSARYRTGFITEAFF
NA	TRBV6-2/TRBV6-3	TRBJ1-2	CASRTPGQNYGYTF
NA	TRBV5-1	TRBJ2-3	CASSLFPADTQYF
NA	TRBV10-3	TRBJ1-2	CAISEGDTPNYGYTF
NA	TRBV3-1	TRBJ2-7	CASSDRTRGSYEQYF
TRBD2	TRBV4-2	TRBJ2-7	CASSQRTGTSGYYEQYF
NA	TRBV6-1	TRBJ2-1	CASRGNVQMQFF
NA	TRBV12-3/TRBV12-4	TRBJ1-5	CASSQQGTLSNQPQHF
TRBD2	TRBV9	TRBJ2-1	CASSVAPRLAGGNEQFF
TRBD2	TRBV9	TRBJ2-3	CASSVRSGSGSDTQYF
NA	TRBV12-3/TRBV12-4	TRBJ2-5	CASTLYGGGYQETQYF
TRBD2	TRBV18	TRBJ2-5	CASSREGPETQYF
NA	TRBV7-6	TRBJ2-6	CASSRGSSGANVLTF